The subject of this entry is one TCR beta chain. Antigen specificity is unknown. This table comes from immunoSEQ multiplex PCR, and its TCRdb copy is limited to in-frame clones, with some not included. The data show about 50,000 clones, with 60% to 85% seen just once and just over 0.6% held by the top ten. This sample is drawn from a study of memory CD4+ T cells and cytomegalovirus serostatus. General study points: Suggested: most of the CMV-linked TCR signature lies in CD4+ memory cells. Of approximately 160 reported CMV TCRbeta sequences, 67 were found in memory CD4+ repertoires.

The V gene end was trimmed by 6 bases and the J gene end by 1 base; junction bases not matched to a gene: 6. From germline, CDR1 is SNHLY and CDR2 FYNNEI. The CDR3 has 16 residues. Single viable CD3+CD4+CD8-CD45RO+ cells were sorted as the memory CD4+ T cells. CD4+ T cells were isolated by positive magnetic selection. Sequenced material: memory CD4+ T cells from blood. The TCR sequence derives from an adult in good health and CMV-seronegative. V and J are TRBV2 and TRBJ1-5; 10 bases are a match to TRBD1. As DNA, the CDR3 is TGTGCCAGCAGGGATGACAGGGGGCTAAGCAATCAGCCCCAGCATTTT. This sequence encodes CASRDDRGLSNQPQHF.